The 21 T cell receptor beta chains presented below share a single source sample, sequenced in a study of shared T cell receptors in the human thymus. Here immunoSEQ multiplex PCR was the method, and the copy in TCRdb shows in-frame clones only, minus some. The sample lists about 660,000 clones, approximately 87% seen once, with about 0.0094% in the top ten. The sample also formed part of further work on human thymus T cells.

Specimen: thymocytes. These receptors originate from a boy less than two years old with a congenital heart defect.

The chain links TRBV19 to TRBJ2-2; 7 bases agree with TRBD1. After removal of 3 bases from V and 5 bases from J, the junction contained 3 bases not matched to a gene. CDR1 and CDR2 (germline): LNHDA, SQIVND (reference sequence). This CDR3 contains 14 residues. The CDR3, as DNA: TGTGCCAGTAGTATGGCAGGGGGTACCGGGGAGCTGTTTTTT. It translates to CASSMAGGTGELFF.

This rearrangement joins TRBV7-2 to TRBJ2-2; the match to TRBD1 covers 7 bases. Trimming took 3 bases from V and 2 from J; bases not matched to a gene: 6. Germline V gives CDR1 SGHTA, CDR2 FQGNSA. This CDR3 has 16 residues. The CDR3 here is CASSFTGQSNTGELFF. CDR3 DNA: TGTGCCAGCAGCTTCACGGGACAGTCTAACACCGGGGAGCTGTTTTTT. The complete variable domain, with remaining parts taken from reference TRBV7-2 and TRBJ2-2, reads GAGVSQSPSNKVTEKGKDVELRCDPISGHTALYWYRQSLGQGLEFLIYFQGNSAPDKSGLPSDRFSAERTGGSVSTLTIQRTQQEDSAVYLCASSFTGQSNTGELFFGEGSRLTVL.

The genes are TRBV30 and TRBJ2-5; TRBD1 matches at 7 bases. V lost 5 bases, J lost 2 bases, and 8 bases stayed unmatched. The CDR3 totals 14 residues. Germline values: CDR1 GTSNPN, CDR2 SVGIG (reference sequence). CDR3 bases: TGTGCCTGGCGGGGACAGCGGATACAAGAGACCCAGTACTTC. Translation: CAWRGQRIQETQYF.

The rearrangement joins TRBV19 to TRBJ1-1; 8 bases map to TRBD1. The CDR3 runs 15 residues. Per the germline V gene, CDR1 is LNHDA and CDR2 is SQIVND (reference sequence). V shed 2 bases and J 4 bases; nucleotides not matched to a gene: 6. The DNA of the CDR3 is TGTGCCAGTAGTATATTCTTTGGGACAGGCACTGAAGCTTTCTTT. Its protein product is CASSIFFGTGTEAFF. The whole variable domain, remainder taken from reference TRBV19 and TRBJ1-1, is DGGITQSPKYLFRKEGQNVTLSCEQNLNHDAMYWYRQDPGQGLRLIYYSQIVNDFQKGDIAEGYSVSREKKESFPLTVTSAQKNPTAFYLCASSIFFGTGTEAFFGQGTRLTVV.

V usage is TRBV25-1 and J usage is TRBJ2-7, with 13 bases that match TRBD2. This CDR3 comprises 15 residues. V lost 3 bases to trimming and J lost 3 bases; unmatched junction nucleotides: 2. Germline lookup yields CDR1 MGHDK and CDR2 SYGVNS. In DNA form, the CDR3 reads TGTGCCAGCAGTGACCGGACTAGCGGGAGCTACGAGCAGTACTTC. This gives the protein CASSDRTSGSYEQYF.

The V and J genes are TRBV4-3 and TRBJ1-2; TRBD1 might be the D (6 bases). V shed 4 bases and J shed 4 bases, with 13 bases lying between them. The germline V gene has CDR1 LGHNA and CDR2 YSLEER. The CDR3 is made up of 14 amino acids. The CDR3 DNA reads TGCGCCAGCAGCCGGGGACACCTCCTCTATGGCTACACCTTC. As protein: CASSRGHLLYGYTF.

This chain links TRBV29-1 with TRBJ1-1; D remains ambiguous. The CDR3 is 13 amino acids. Germline V gives CDR1 SQVTM, CDR2 ANQGSEA. V gave up 3 bases and J gave up 5 bases, with 13 bases separating them. CDR3 amino acids: CSVEWEPGTEAFF. The CDR3 coding sequence is TGCAGCGTTGAGTGGGAGCCCGGAACTGAAGCTTTCTTT. Complete variable domain (other parts from reference TRBV29-1 and TRBJ1-1): SAVISQKPSRDICQRGTSLTIQCQVDSQVTMMFWYRQQPGQSLTLIATANQGSEATYESGFVIDKFPISRPNLTFSTLTVSNMSPEDSSIYLCSVEWEPGTEAFFGQGTRLTVV.

The chain carries TRBV11-3 and TRBJ2-2; possibly TRBD2 for D (5 bases). The CDR3 runs 15 residues. Germline V gene lookup returns CDR1 SGHNT and CDR2 YENEEA. Trimming removed 3 bases from V and 5 bases from J, with 13 bases in between. The CDR3 DNA is TGTGCCAGCAGCTTCGGCGAGGGTGGGACCGGGGAGCTGTTTTTT. Residues: CASSFGEGGTGELFF. The full variable domain, its missing parts supplied by reference TRBV11-3 and TRBJ2-2, is EAGVVQSPRYKIIEKKQPVAFWCNPISGHNTLYWYLQNLGQGPELLIRYENEEAVDDSQLPKDRFSAERLKGVDSTLKIQPAELGDSAVYLCASSFGEGGTGELFFGEGSRLTVL.

The chain has TRBV11-2 and TRBJ1-2; 8 nucleotides agree with TRBD1. J gave up 4 bases and V 0 bases, and 13 bases lay outside the gene matches. Germline V gene data show CDR1 as SGHAT and CDR2 as FQNNGV. The CDR3 spans 18 residues. This chain's CDR3 is CASSLEAPSGTGAYGYTF. As DNA, the CDR3 is TGTGCCAGCAGCTTAGAGGCTCCAAGCGGGACAGGCGCCTATGGCTACACCTTC. Full variable domain (remainder filled in from reference TRBV11-2 and TRBJ1-2): EAGVAQSPRYKIIEKRQSVAFWCNPISGHATLYWYQQILGQGPKLLIQFQNNGVVDDSQLPKDRFSAERLKGVDSTLKIQPAKLEDSAVYLCASSLEAPSGTGAYGYTFGSGTRLTVV.

This clone was counted a few times. The chain couples TRBV4-1 to TRBJ2-7; D might be TRBD1 (6 bases). CDR3 size: 11 residues. V lost 6 bases and J 4 bases, leaving 7 bases between the germline ends. The V gene's germline CDR1 is MGHRA and CDR2 YSYEKL. DNA for the CDR3: TGCGCCAGCAGGGGGGCATACGAGCAGTACTTC. It encodes CASRGAYEQYF.

The chain links TRBV6-5 to TRBJ2-3; 8 bases are shared with TRBD2. V shed 2 bases and J 5 bases; nucleotides not matched to a gene: 6. This CDR3 contains 15 residues. Germline V gene sequence: CDR1 MNHEY, CDR2 SVGAGI. The CDR3 DNA follows: TGTGCCAGCAGTTACGCCGGGACTAGAAAAGATACGCAGTATTTT. It encodes CASSYAGTRKDTQYF.

V and J are TRBV30 and TRBJ2-7; 7 nucleotides align to TRBD2. The CDR3 has 13 residues. J gave up 7 bases and V 2 bases, and 8 bases lay outside the gene matches. Germline CDR1 is GTSNPN and CDR2 is SVGIG (reference sequence). The CDR3 region is CAWSSGTEGEQYF. The CDR3 DNA reads TGTGCCTGGAGTAGCGGGACCGAAGGAGAGCAGTACTTC.

The chain employs TRBV6-5 and TRBJ1-1; D unresolved. The V end was cut by 0 bases, the J end by 3 bases, with 11 bases between. CDR1 MNHEY and CDR2 SVGAGI come from the germline V gene. There are 15 residues in the CDR3. The CDR3 DNA follows: TGTGCCAGCAGTTACTCGAGGGAGGACTACACTGAAGCTTTCTTT. This translates into CASSYSREDYTEAFF.

The chain carries TRBV4-3 and TRBJ2-7; D uncertain. CDR1 and CDR2 from the germline V gene are LGHNA and YSLEER. Trimming cost V 4 bases and J 5 bases, with 15 bases left between them. This CDR3 has 14 residues. The CDR3 region is CASSPFLPGNEQYF. In DNA, the CDR3 is TGCGCCAGCAGCCCGTTTCTCCCGGGTAACGAGCAGTACTTC.

The chain uses TRBV9 and TRBJ2-3; D is possibly TRBD2 (6 bases). Germline V gene lookup returns CDR1 SGDLS and CDR2 YYNGEE. V was cut by 3 bases and J by 1 base, with 15 bases left in between. The CDR3 covers 16 residues. The CDR3 sequence is CASSASSVGGTDTQYF. CDR3 in DNA: TGTGCCAGCAGCGCGTCTAGCGTCGGAGGCACAGATACGCAGTATTTT.

The chain couples TRBV6-5 to TRBJ2-1; 9 bases fit TRBD1. Germline CDR1 is MNHEY and CDR2 is SVGAGI. Trimming removed 0 bases from V and 11 bases from J; junction bases left unmatched: 11. The length of the CDR3 is 16 residues. The CDR3 protein is CASSYSNRGRGFKQFF. In nucleotides, the CDR3 is TGTGCCAGCAGTTACTCGAACAGGGGGCGCGGCTTTAAGCAGTTCTTC.

The DNA of the CDR3 is TGTGCCAGGCCTTTGGGACTAGCGGTTTACAATGAGCAGTTCTTC. It translates to CARPLGLAVYNEQFF. The gene calls are TRBV2 and TRBJ2-1; 11 bases agree with TRBD2. This CDR3 comprises 15 residues. V lost 9 bases to trimming and J lost 4 bases; unmatched junction nucleotides: 8. CDR1 SNHLY and CDR2 FYNNEI come from the germline V gene.

The rearrangement joins TRBV7-2 to TRBJ2-7; D might be TRBD1 (5 bases). Between the trimmed V and J ends, which lost 4 bases and 1 base, there was a span of 8 bases. CDR1 is SGHTA, CDR2 FQGNSA, per germline. The CDR3 is 13 residues long. The CDR3 sequence is CASSSTGSYEQYF. CDR3 DNA: TGTGCCAGCAGCTCCACAGGATCCTACGAGCAGTACTTC.

This chain joins TRBV10-1 and TRBJ2-1; D perhaps matches TRBD1 (6 bases). The V and J ends lost 2 bases and 6 bases respectively, with 11 bases between them. CDR3 length equals 14 residues. The germline V gene encodes CDR1 WNHNN and CDR2 SYGVQD (reference sequence). CDR3 protein: CASSEIWGPNEQFF. For the CDR3, the DNA is TGCGCCAGCAGTGAGATTTGGGGGCCCAATGAGCAGTTCTTC.

The chain uses TRBV5-6 and TRBJ1-1; D is possibly TRBD1 (5 bases). The germline V and J ends were trimmed by 4 bases and 0 bases, with 19 bases remaining between them. The length of the CDR3 is 17 residues. Germline V gene data show CDR1 as SGHDT and CDR2 as YYEEEE. CDR3 sequence (DNA): TGTGCCAGCAGCCCTCAGGGAAATGTGGTCTTGAACACTGAAGCTTTCTTT. Its translation is CASSPQGNVVLNTEAFF.

The table lists this clone with a count of one. The J gene is TRBJ2-3, the V gene TRBV2, with D perhaps matching TRBD2 (5 bases). Germline CDR1 and CDR2: SNHLY and FYNNEI. Trimming removed 3 bases from V and 7 bases from J, with 17 bases in between. The length of the CDR3 is 15 residues. The DNA for the CDR3 is TGTGCCAGCAGTGATGGGGAGTCCCCCAGAAATACGCAGTATTTT. It translates to CASSDGESPRNTQYF.